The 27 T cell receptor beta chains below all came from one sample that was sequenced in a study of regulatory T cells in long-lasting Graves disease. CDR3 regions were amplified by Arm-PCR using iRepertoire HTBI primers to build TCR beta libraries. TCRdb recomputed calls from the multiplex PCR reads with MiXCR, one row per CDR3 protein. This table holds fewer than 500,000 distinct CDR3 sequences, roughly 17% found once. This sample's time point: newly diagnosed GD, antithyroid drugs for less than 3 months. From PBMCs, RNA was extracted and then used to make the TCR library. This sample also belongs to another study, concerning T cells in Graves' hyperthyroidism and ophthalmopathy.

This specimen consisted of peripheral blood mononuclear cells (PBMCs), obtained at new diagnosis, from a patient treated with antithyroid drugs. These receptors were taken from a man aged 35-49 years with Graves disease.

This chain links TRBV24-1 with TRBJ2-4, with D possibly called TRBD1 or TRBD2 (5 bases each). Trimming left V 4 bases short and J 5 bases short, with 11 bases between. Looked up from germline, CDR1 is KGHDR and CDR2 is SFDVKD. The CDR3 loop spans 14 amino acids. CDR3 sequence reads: CATSDPGTQNIQYF. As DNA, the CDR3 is TGTGCCACCAGTGACCCAGGGACCCAAAACATTCAGTACTTC.

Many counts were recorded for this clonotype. CDR3 sequence: CASSLFTGELFF. CDR3 bases: TGTGCCAGCAGTTTATTCACCGGGGAGCTGTTTTTT. The rearrangement joins TRBV28 to TRBJ2-2, with unresolved D. The CDR3 sequence is 12 residues long. Trimming cost V 1 base and J 4 bases, with 1 base left between them. The germline V gene encodes CDR1 MDHEN and CDR2 SYDVKM.

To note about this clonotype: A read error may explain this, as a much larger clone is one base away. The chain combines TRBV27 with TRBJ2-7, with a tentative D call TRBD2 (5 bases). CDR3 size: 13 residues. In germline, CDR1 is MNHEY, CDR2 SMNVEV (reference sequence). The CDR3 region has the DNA TGTGCCGGCAGTTTCGGGGTCACCTCCGAGCAGTACTTC. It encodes CAGSFGVTSEQYF.

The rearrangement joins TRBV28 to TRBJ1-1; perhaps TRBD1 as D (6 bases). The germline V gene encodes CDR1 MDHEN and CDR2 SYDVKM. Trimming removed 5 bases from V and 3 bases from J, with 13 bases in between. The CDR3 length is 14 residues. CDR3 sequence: CASSGGAGDTEAFF. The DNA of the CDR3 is TGTGCCAGCAGTGGGGGGGCCGGGGACACTGAAGCTTTCTTT.

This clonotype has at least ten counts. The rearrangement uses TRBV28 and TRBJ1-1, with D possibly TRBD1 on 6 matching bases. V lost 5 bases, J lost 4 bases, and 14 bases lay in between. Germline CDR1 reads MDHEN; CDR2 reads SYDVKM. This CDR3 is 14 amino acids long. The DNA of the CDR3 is TGTGCCAGCAGTGAACAGGGTCGATTCACTGAAGCTTTCTTT. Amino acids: CASSEQGRFTEAFF.

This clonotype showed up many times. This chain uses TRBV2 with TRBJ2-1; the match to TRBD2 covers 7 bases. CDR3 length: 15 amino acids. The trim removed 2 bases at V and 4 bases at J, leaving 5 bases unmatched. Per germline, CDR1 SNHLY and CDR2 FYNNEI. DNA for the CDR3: TGTGCCAGCAGTGAAAGCCTAGCGGCTTACAATGAGCAGTTCTTC. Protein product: CASSESLAAYNEQFF.

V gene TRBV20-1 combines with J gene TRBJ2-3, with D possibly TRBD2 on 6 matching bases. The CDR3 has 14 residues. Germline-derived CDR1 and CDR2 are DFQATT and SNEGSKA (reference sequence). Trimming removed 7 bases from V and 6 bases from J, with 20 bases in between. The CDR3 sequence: CSGILGGVGDTQYF. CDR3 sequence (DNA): TGCAGTGGCATACTCGGGGGAGTAGGTGATACGCAGTATTTT.

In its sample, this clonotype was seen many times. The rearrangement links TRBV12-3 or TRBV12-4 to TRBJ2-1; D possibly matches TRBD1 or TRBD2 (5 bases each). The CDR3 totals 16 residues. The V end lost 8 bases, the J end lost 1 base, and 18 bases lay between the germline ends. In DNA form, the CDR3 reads TGTGCCAGCCTGAGGGCGGGCAGGGCGTCCTACAATGAGCAGTTCTTC. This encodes CASLRAGRASYNEQFF.

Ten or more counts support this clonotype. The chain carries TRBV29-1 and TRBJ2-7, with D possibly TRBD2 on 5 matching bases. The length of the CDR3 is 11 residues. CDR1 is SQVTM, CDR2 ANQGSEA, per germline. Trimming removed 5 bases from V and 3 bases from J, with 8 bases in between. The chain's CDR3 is CSVREGYEQYF. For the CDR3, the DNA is TGCAGCGTTCGCGAGGGCTACGAGCAGTACTTC.

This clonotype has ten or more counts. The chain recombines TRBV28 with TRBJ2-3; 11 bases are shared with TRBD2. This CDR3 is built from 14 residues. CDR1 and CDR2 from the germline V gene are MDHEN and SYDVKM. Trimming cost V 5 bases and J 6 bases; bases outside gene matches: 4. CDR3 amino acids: CASSTTSGSDTQYF. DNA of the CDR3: TGTGCCAGCAGTACAACTAGCGGGAGTGATACGCAGTATTTT.

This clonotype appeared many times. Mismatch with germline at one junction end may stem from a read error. The CDR3 spells CASSFGAGEQYF. The CDR3 coding sequence is TGTGCCAGCAGCTTTGGGGCGGGCGAGCAGTACTTC. The J gene is TRBJ2-7, the V gene TRBV5-1; D may be TRBD1 or TRBD2 (5 bases each). Germline V gene data show CDR1 as SGHRS and CDR2 as YFSETQ. The length of the CDR3 is 12 residues.

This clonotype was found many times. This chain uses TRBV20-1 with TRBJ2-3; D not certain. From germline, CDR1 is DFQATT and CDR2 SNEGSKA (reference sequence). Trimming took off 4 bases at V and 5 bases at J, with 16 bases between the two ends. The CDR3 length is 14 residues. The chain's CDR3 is CSATLAPIVDTQYF. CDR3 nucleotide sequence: TGCAGTGCTACATTAGCCCCAATAGTAGATACGCAGTATTTT.

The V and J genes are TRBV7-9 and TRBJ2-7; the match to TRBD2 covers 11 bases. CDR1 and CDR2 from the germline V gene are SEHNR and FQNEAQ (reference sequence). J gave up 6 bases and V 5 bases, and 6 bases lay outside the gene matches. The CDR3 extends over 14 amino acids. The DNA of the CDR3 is TGTGCCAGCAGCGATAGCGGGAGGGCAATCGAGCAGTACTTC. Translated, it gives CASSDSGRAIEQYF. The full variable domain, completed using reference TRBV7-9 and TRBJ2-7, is DTGVSQNPRHKITKRGQNVTFRCDPISEHNRLYWYRQTLGQGPEFLTYFQNEAQLEKSRLLSDRFSAERPKGSFSTLEIQRTEQGDSAMYLCASSDSGRAIEQYFGPGTRLTVT.

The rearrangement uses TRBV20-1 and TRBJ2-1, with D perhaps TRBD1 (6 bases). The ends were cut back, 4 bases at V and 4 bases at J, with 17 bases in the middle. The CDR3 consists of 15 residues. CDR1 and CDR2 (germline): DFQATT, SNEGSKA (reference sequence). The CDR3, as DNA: TGCAGTGCTACCAAACCAGGGGCCGCTTACAATGAGCAGTTCTTC. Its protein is CSATKPGAAYNEQFF.

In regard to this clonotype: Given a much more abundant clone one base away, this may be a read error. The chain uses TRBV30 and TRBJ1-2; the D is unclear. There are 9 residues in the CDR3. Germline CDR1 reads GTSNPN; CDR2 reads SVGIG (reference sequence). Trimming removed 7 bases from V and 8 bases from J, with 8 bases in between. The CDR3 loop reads CASHNGYTF. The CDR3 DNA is TGTGCCTCTCATAACGGCTACACCTTC.

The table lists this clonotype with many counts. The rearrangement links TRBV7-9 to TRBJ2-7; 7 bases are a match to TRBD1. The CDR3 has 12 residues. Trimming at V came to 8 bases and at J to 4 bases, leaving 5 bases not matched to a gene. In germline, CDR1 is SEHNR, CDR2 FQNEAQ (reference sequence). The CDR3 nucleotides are TGTGCCAGCGGCACAGGGGCATACGAGCAGTACTTC. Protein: CASGTGAYEQYF.

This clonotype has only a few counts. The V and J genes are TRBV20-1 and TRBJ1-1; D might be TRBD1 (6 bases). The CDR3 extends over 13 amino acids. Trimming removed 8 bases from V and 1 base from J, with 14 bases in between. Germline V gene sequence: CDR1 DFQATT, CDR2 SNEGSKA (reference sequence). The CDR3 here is CSLGQSSNTEAFF. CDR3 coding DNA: TGCAGTCTCGGACAGTCATCGAACACTGAAGCTTTCTTT.

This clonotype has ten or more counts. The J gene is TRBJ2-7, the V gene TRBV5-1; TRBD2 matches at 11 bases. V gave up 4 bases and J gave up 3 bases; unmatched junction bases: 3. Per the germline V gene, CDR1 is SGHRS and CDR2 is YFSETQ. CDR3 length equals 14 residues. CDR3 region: CASSHTSGSYEQYF. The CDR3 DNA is TGCGCCAGCAGCCACACTAGCGGGAGCTACGAGCAGTACTTC.

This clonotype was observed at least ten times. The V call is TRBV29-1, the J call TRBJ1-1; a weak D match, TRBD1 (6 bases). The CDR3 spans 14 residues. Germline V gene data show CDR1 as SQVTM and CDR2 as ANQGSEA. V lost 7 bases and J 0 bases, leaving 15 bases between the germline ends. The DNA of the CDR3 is TGCAGCGCCGGGGGGGCAGCCATGAACACTGAAGCTTTCTTT. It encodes CSAGGAAMNTEAFF.

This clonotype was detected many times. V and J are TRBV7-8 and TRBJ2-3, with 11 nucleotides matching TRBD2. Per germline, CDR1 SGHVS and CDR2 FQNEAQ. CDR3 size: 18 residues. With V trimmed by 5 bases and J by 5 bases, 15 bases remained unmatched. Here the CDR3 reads CASSLQGLGLAGGDTQYF. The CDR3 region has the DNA TGTGCCAGCAGCCTACAGGGTCTAGGGCTAGCGGGAGGAGATACGCAGTATTTT.

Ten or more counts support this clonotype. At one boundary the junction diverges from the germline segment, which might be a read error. The CDR3 here is CASSSDRGNTEAFF. CDR3 coding DNA: TGTGCCAGCAGCTCCGACAGGGGGAACACTGAAGCTTTCTTT. V is TRBV5-1 and J is TRBJ1-1; 8 nucleotides line up with TRBD1. Germline CDR1 and CDR2: SGHRS and YFSETQ. The CDR3 runs 14 residues.

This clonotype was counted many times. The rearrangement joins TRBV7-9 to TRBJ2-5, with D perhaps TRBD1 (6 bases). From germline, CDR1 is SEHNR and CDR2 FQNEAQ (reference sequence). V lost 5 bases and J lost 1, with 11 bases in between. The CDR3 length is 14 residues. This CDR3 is CASSRTALQETQYF. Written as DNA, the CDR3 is TGTGCCAGCAGCCGGACAGCTCTCCAAGAGACCCAGTACTTC.

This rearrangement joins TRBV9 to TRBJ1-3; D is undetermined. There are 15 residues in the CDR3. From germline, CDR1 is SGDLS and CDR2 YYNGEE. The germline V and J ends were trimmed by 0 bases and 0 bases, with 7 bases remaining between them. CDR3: CASSVDAYSGNTIYF. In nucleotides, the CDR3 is TGTGCCAGCAGCGTAGACGCCTACTCTGGAAACACCATATATTTT.

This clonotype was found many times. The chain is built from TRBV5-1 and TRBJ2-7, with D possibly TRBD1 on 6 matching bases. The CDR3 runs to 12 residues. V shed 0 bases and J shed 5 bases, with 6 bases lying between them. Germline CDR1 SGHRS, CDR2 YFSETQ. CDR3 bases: TGCGCCAGCAGCTTGGACAGGGACGAGCAGTACTTC. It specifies CASSLDRDEQYF.

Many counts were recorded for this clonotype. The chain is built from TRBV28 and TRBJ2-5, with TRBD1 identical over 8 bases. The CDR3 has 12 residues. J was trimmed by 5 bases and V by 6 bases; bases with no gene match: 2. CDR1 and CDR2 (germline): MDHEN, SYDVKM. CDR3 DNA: TGTGCCAGCAGATGGACAGGGGAGACCCAGTACTTC. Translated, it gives CASRWTGETQYF.

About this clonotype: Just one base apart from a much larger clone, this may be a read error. As DNA, the CDR3 is TGTGCCGGTAGTACCGGACAGGGGGCAAGCAATCAGCCCCAGCATTTT. Translation gives CAGSTGQGASNQPQHF. The chain carries TRBV19 and TRBJ1-5, with 11 nucleotides matching TRBD1. The length of the CDR3 is 16 residues. Germline V lookup: CDR1 LNHDA, CDR2 SQIVND (reference sequence).

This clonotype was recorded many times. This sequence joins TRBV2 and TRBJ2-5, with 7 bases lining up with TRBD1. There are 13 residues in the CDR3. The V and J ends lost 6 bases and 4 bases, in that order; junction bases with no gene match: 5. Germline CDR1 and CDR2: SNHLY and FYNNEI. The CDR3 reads CASRETGLETQYF. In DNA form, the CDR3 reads TGTGCCAGCAGAGAGACAGGGCTAGAGACCCAGTACTTC.